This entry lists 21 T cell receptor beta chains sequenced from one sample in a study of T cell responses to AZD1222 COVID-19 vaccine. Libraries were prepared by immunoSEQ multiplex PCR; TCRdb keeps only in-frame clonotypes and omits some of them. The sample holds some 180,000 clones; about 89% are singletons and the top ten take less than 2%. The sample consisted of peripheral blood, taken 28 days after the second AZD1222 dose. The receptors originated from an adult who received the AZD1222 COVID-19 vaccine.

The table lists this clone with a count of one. The DNA of the CDR3 is TGTGCCAGCAGCTCCTACAACAGGGTCGGAGAAAAACTGTTTTTT. It translates to CASSSYNRVGEKLFF. The V and J genes are TRBV7-2 and TRBJ1-4, with D possibly matching TRBD1 (6 bases). Germline loops: CDR1 SGHTA, CDR2 FQGNSA. This CDR3 is 15 amino acids long. With 4 bases removed from V and 8 bases from J, the gap between germline ends came to 17 bases.

CDR3 bases: TGCGCCAGCAGCTTGCCTAGCGGGAGGGGAATCTACAATGAGCAGTTCTTC. Translated, it gives CASSLPSGRGIYNEQFF. The chain links TRBV5-1 to TRBJ2-1; TRBD2 aligns across 12 bases. Germline loops: CDR1 SGHRS, CDR2 YFSETQ. The CDR3 has 17 residues. V dropped 1 base and J dropped 3; count of bases not matched to a gene: 5. Full variable domain (missing parts from reference TRBV5-1 and TRBJ2-1): KAGVTQTPRYLIKTRGQQVTLSCSPISGHRSVSWYQQTPGQGLQFLFEYFSETQRNKGNFPGRFSGRQFSNSRSEMNVSTLELGDSALYLCASSLPSGRGIYNEQFFGPGTRLTVL.

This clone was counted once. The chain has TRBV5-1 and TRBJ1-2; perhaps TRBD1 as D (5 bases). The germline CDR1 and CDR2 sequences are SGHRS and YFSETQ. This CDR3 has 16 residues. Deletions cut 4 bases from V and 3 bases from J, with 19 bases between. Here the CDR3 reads CASSPSLWQGDYGYTF. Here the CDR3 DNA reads TGCGCCAGCAGCCCTAGTCTCTGGCAGGGCGACTATGGCTACACCTTC.

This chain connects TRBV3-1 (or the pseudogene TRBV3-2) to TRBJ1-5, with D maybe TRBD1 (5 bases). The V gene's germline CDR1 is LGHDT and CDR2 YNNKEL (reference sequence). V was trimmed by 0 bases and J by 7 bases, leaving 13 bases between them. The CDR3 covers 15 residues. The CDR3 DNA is TGTGCCAGCAGCCAAGATCGGGGGGTAAGGCAGCCCCAGCATTTT. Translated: CASSQDRGVRQPQHF.

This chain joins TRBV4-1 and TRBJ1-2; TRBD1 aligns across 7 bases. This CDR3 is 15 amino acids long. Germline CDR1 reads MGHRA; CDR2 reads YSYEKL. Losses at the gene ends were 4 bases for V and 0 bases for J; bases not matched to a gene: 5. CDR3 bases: TGCGCCAGCAGCCTTACAGGGGACACTAACTATGGCTACACCTTC. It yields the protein CASSLTGDTNYGYTF.

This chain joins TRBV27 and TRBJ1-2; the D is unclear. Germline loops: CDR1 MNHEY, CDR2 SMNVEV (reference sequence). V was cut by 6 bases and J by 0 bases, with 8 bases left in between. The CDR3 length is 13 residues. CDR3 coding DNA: TGTGCCAGCAGAAGTCCATCTAACTATGGCTACACCTTC. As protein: CASRSPSNYGYTF.

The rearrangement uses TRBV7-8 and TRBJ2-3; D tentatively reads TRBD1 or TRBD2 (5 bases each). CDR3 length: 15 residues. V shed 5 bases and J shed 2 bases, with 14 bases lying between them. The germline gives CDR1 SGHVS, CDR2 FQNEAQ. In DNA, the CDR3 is TGTGCCAGCAGCCCTAGAATGGGGGACACAGATACGCAGTATTTT. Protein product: CASSPRMGDTDTQYF.

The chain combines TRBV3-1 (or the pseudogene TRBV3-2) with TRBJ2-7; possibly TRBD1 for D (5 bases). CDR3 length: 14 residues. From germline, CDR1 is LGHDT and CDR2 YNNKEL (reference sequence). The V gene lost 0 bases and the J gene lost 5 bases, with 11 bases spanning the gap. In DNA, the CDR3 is TGTGCCAGCAGCCAAGATCGACAGCACGACGAGCAGTACTTC. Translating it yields CASSQDRQHDEQYF.

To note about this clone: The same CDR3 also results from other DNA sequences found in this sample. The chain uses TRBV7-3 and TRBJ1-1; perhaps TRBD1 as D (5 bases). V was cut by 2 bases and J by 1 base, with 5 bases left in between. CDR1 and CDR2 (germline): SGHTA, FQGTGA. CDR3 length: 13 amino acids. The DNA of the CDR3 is TGTGCCAGCAGCTTAGGACAGAACACTGAAGCTTTCTTT. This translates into CASSLGQNTEAFF.

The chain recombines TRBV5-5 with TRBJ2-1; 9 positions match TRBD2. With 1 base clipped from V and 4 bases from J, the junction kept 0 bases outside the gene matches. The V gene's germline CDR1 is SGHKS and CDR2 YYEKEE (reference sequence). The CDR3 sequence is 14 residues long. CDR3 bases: TGTGCCAGCAGCTTGCTAGCGGGGTACAATGAGCAGTTCTTC. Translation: CASSLLAGYNEQFF.

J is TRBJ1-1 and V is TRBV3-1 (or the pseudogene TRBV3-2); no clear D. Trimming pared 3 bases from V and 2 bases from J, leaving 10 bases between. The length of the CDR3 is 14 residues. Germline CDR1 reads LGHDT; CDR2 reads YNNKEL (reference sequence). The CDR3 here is CASSQGLRNTEAFF. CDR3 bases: TGTGCCAGCAGCCAGGGGTTACGTAACACTGAAGCTTTCTTT.

The CDR3 region is CASSHDRRLSYNEQFF. The CDR3 region has the DNA TGTGCCAGCAGCCACGACAGGAGGCTCTCCTACAATGAGCAGTTCTTC. The chain is built from TRBV7-2 and TRBJ2-1, with D tentatively TRBD1 (6 bases). V lost 5 bases to trimming and J lost 0 bases, with 14 bases between them. CDR1 is SGHTA and CDR2 is FQGNSA in the germline V gene. The CDR3 extends over 16 amino acids.

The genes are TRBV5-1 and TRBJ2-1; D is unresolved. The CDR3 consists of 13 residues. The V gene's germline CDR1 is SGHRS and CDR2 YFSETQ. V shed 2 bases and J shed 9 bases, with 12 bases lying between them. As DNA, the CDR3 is TGCGCCAGCAGCTTATCCCCATCGAGTGAGCAGTTCTTC. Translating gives CASSLSPSSEQFF. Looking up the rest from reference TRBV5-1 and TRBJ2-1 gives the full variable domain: KAGVTQTPRYLIKTRGQQVTLSCSPISGHRSVSWYQQTPGQGLQFLFEYFSETQRNKGNFPGRFSGRQFSNSRSEMNVSTLELGDSALYLCASSLSPSSEQFFGPGTRLTVL.

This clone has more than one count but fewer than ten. The CDR3 nucleotides are TGTGCCAGCATGACTTTAGCGGGGGCCTACGAGCAGTACTTC. Its protein product is CASMTLAGAYEQYF. The chain couples TRBV2 to TRBJ2-7; 9 bases are a match to TRBD2. V dropped 7 bases and J dropped 2; count of bases not matched to a gene: 6. Looked up from germline, CDR1 is SNHLY and CDR2 is FYNNEI. This CDR3 is built from 14 residues.

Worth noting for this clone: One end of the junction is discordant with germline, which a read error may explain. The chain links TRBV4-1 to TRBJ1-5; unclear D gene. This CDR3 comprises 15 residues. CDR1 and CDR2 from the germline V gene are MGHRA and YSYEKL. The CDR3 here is CASRQAIGMAQPQHF. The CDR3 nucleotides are TGCGCCAGCAGGCAAGCTATAGGAATGGCTCAGCCCCAGCATTTT.

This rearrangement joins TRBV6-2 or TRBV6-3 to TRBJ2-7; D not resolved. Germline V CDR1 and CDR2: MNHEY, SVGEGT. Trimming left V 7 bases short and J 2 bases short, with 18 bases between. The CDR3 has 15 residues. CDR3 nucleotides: TGTGCCAGCATCCCCGGCCAGCCCACAACCTACGAGCAGTACTTC. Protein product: CASIPGQPTTYEQYF.

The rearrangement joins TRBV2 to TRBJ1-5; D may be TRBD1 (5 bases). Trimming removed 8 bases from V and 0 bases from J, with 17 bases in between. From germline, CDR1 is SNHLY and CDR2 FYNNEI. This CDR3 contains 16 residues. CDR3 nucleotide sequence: TGTGCCAGCCCCCTCGGGGGGGGATATAGCAATCAGCCCCAGCATTTT. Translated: CASPLGGGYSNQPQHF.

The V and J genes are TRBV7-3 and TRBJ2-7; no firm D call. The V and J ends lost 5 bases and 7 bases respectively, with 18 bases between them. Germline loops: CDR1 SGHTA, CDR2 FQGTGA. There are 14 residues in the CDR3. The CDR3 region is CASSPTGGNREQYF. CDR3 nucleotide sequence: TGTGCCAGCAGCCCTACGGGCGGCAATAGGGAGCAGTACTTC.

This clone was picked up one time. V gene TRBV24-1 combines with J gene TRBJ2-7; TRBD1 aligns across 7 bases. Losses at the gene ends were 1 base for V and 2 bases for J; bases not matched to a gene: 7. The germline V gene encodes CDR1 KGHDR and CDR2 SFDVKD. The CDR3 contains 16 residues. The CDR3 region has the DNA TGTGCCACCAGTGATTTTAACCGGGACAGTCCCTACGAGCAGTACTTC. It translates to CATSDFNRDSPYEQYF.

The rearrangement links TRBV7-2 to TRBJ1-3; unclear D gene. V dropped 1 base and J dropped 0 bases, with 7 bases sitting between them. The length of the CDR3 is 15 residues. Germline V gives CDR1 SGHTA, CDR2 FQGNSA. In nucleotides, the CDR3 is TGTGCCAGCAGCTTAGATGGGTACTCTGGAAACACCATATATTTT. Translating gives CASSLDGYSGNTIYF.

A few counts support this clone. CDR3 region: CSVVSLGRYGGYTF. The CDR3 region has the DNA TGCAGCGTTGTCTCCCTTGGCAGGTATGGTGGCTACACCTTC. The chain combines TRBV29-1 with TRBJ1-2; D call uncertain. The germline V and J ends were trimmed by 4 bases and 7 bases, with 19 bases remaining between them. Germline V CDR1 and CDR2: SQVTM, ANQGSEA. The length of the CDR3 is 14 residues.